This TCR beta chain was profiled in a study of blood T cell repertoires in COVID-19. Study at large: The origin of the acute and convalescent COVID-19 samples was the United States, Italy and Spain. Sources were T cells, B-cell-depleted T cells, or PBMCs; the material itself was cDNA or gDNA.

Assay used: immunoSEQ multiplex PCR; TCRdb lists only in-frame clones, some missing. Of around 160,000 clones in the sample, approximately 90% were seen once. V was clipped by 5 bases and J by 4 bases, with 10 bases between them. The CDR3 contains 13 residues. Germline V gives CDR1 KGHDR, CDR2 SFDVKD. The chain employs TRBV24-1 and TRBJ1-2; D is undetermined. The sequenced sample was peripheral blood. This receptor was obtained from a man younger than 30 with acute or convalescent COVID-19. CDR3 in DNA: TGTGCCACCAGTGGTGCGGTGGCCTATGGCTACACCTTC. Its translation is CATSGAVAYGYTF.